A single T cell receptor beta chain is shown here with its context. This clonotype was detected only a few times. The antigen it binds to is not known. No per-base quality is available; no much larger clone lies one base away. Trimming removed 0 bases from V and 6 bases from J, leaving 5 bases between the germline ends. Per the germline V gene (reference sequence), SEHNR is the CDR1 and FQNEAQ is the CDR2. Counted from cysteine to phenylalanine, this CDR3 has 12 amino acids. Of all the DNA, just the CDR3 is kept, 36 bases in frame from base 1. This entry comes from a study of T cells in Graves' hyperthyroidism and ophthalmopathy (dated by TCRdb to the late 2010s). About the investigation overall: Peripheral blood samples were taken at initial diagnosis, before any treatment was given. After blood sampling, hyperthyroidism patients were treated with methimazole at a starting dose of 30 mg daily, and ophthalmopathy patients were treated with high-dose intravenous methylprednisolone. In about six Graves' hyperthyroidism patients, the study also compared T-cell repertoires from thyroid tissue with T-cell repertoires from blood. Whether ophthalmopathy could be predicted prospectively was tested in an independent validation cohort made up of 18 to 20 hyperthyroidism patients plus 17 patients who later progressed to ophthalmopathy. The paper reports TCR Vbeta CDR3 sequencing of 140 or so peripheral blood samples: around 45 ophthalmopathy, over 70 hyperthyroidism and about 17 progressor patients. The approximately 98 discovery patients were randomly divided into training and test sets at a 7:3 ratio. To identify distinguishing TCR V-J signatures, a discovery cohort of about 95 patients was used, comprising 43 with Graves' ophthalmopathy and around 60 with stable Graves' hyperthyroidism.

TCR beta CDR3 regions were amplified from RNA transcripts. For the first round of RT-PCR on the TCR CDR3, the HTBI primer set was used together with the Qiagen OneStep RT-PCR kit. Libraries were constructed in a second round of multiplex PCR, after which size selection and purification were carried out. Paired-end sequencing of the libraries was performed with 100 bp reads on an Illumina HiSeq2000. In the paper's pipeline: SOAPnuke was used to process the raw data, with reads discarded if the reads contained adapters or uncalled bases, had a mean Phred below 15, or lacked an exact constant-primer or identifier match. COPE v1.2.5 was used to merge the high-quality paired reads, and each unique nucleotide sequence was defined as a clonotype. MiTCR v1.1 was used to align clonotypes to the IMGT TRBV, TRBD and TRBJ reference segments. Only V-J combinations with frequency above 0.0001, covering about 99% of repertoires, were analysed. A TCS score was defined as the ratio between F50 (clonal expansion) and ExV (chaos), using BLOSUM62-based TCRdist between CDR3 peptides within each V-J. Welch's t-statistics and random forest reduced around 520 V-J features to roughly 13, which were used in a naive Bayes classifier (R e1071). The raw public reads went through TCRdb reprocessing: fastp at Q25, MiXCR clone calling, in-frame beta chains kept. Each CDR3 protein gets just one entry, which takes the most common genes and DNA from the rows behind it. It is TCRdb's table, rather than the study itself, that gives the V and J calls and clone size. The table for this sample lists roughly 500,000 distinct CDR3 sequences; about 16% of them were counted only once. Approximately 32% of the sample belongs to the ten largest clones.

Moderately to severely active disease, a Clinical Activity Score of at least 3, a NOSPECS grade of at least 4, and a duration under 3 months were present in ophthalmopathy patients. Any patient with an uncontrolled infection, another autoimmune disease, pregnancy or lactation was excluded. Clinical symptoms, serum thyroxine and TRAb, thyroid ultrasound, and orbital computed tomography formed the basis for the diagnoses. PBMCs were isolated from about 9.1 ml of fresh peripheral blood by Ficoll-Paque density gradient centrifugation. Trizol reagent was used to extract total RNA, and RNA quality was then checked on an Agilent 2100 Bioanalyzer. The paper's findings and limits, for the study overall: No statistical method was used to fix the sample size in advance, and group allocation was not hidden from the investigators. Most expanded thyroid clonotypes (frequency above 0.001) were also detected in blood, suggesting blood repertoires may reflect thyroid immune responses. A 13 V-J signature model separated ophthalmopathy from stable hyperthyroidism, with 87.88% sensitivity and approximately 81% specificity in cross-validation and 80%/75% in testing. In validation, the model predicted progression to ophthalmopathy with approximately 69% sensitivity and less than 80% specificity, a median of approximately 6.5 months before onset.

Source material: blood. The rearranged segments are TRBV7-9 and TRBJ1-1; the D gene is not confidently resolved. This receptor was obtained from a woman aged 25 to 45 with Graves' ophthalmopathy. The nucleotide sequence reads TGTGCCAGCAGCTTAGCTCCCCCTGAAGCTTTCTTT. The encoded protein is CASSLAPPEAFF.